The clone carrying this T cell receptor (beta chain) was detected only a few times. This CDR3 spans 15 amino acids. In germline, CDR1 is LGHDT, CDR2 YNNKEL (reference sequence). Trimming removed 2 bases at V and 2 bases at J, with 13 bases between. A sample-barcoded 5' primer and a J-beta primer mix were used in a second PCR of roughly 6 to 11 cycles. One entry per CDR3 protein results from TCRdb running MiXCR on the 5' RACE reads. The table includes approximately 1.5 million distinct CDR3 sequences, about 31% detected once. The data were obtained in a study of blood T cells in healthy people across ages. Each individual donor underwent a draw of about 9.9 milliliters of peripheral blood.

The TCR was taken from a woman between 25 and 40 years old in good health. The chain uses TRBV3-1 and TRBJ2-7, with D uncertain. The sequenced sample was blood. The CDR3 region has the DNA TGTGCCAGCAGCCAACTTGGCCTAAATACCTACGAGCAGTACTTC. The encoded protein is CASSQLGLNTYEQYF.